The 11 T cell receptor beta chains given below trace back to one sample, sequenced in a study of T-cell reconstitution after alpha-beta-depleted transplantation in children. The TCRbeta library incorporated unique molecular identifiers. TCRdb used MiXCR to reprocess the PCR reads, holding one entry per CDR3 protein. The table records some 500,000 distinct CDR3 sequences, roughly 18% of them present only once. The sequenced sample was PBMCs from the stem cell graft donor, obtained from the stem cell graft. The receptors shown here come from a human donor who donated a stem cell graft to a child with acute lymphoblastic leukemia.

CDR3 loop: CASSKIVQANTEAFF. Written as DNA, the CDR3 is TGTGCCAGCAGCAAAATCGTACAGGCGAACACTGAAGCTTTCTTT. J is TRBJ1-1 and V is TRBV21-1; the DNA was not used to check the table's D call, TRBD1. TRBV21-1 is an annotated pseudogene. This CDR3 comprises 15 residues.

The J gene is TRBJ1-3, the V gene TRBV25-1; D perhaps matches TRBD1 (5 bases). The V and J ends lost 2 bases and 3 bases respectively, with 20 bases between them. CDR3 length equals 18 residues. Germline V gene data show CDR1 as MGHDK and CDR2 as SYGVNS. CDR3 in amino acids: CASSEDRGREILGNTIYF. The CDR3 region has the DNA TGTGCCAGCAGTGAAGATCGGGGACGGGAGATCCTTGGAAACACCATATATTTT.

This chain connects TRBV20-1 to TRBJ2-1; 8 positions agree with TRBD2. This CDR3 contains 14 residues. Germline values: CDR1 DFQATT, CDR2 SNEGSKA (reference sequence). V lost 0 bases, J lost 7 bases, and 5 bases stayed unmatched. This CDR3 is CSARDGGRPNEQFF. For the CDR3, the DNA is TGCAGTGCTAGAGACGGCGGGAGGCCGAATGAGCAGTTCTTC.

Only a few counts were recorded for this clonotype. The rearrangement joins TRBV9 to TRBJ2-7; a weak D match, TRBD2 (6 bases). V lost 4 bases, J lost 0 bases, and 14 bases lay in between. The CDR3 spans 15 residues. CDR1 SGDLS and CDR2 YYNGEE come from the germline V gene. This chain's CDR3 is CASSSGLGGSYEQYF. CDR3 DNA: TGTGCCAGCAGCTCCGGACTGGGAGGCTCCTACGAGCAGTACTTC. The entire variable domain, with the rest obtained from reference TRBV9 and TRBJ2-7, is as follows: DSGVTQTPKHLITATGQRVTLRCSPRSGDLSVYWYQQSLDQGLQFLIQYYNGEERAKGNILERFSAQQFPDLHSELNLSSLELGDSALYFCASSSGLGGSYEQYFGPGTRLTVT.

There are a few counts of this clonotype. The V gene is TRBV12-3 or TRBV12-4, the J gene TRBJ2-1; maybe TRBD2 (6 bases). Trimming stripped 5 bases from V and 6 bases from J, with 14 bases between. CDR3 length equals 14 residues. The DNA of the CDR3 is TGTGCCAGCAGTCCCCGACTAGATATCAATGAGCAGTTCTTC. It yields the protein CASSPRLDINEQFF.

In nucleotides, the CDR3 is TGTGCCAGCAGTTTCGCGACAGGGCCCTACGAGCAGTACTTC. Its translation: CASSFATGPYEQYF. The chain couples TRBV27 to TRBJ2-7; 7 bases are shared with TRBD1. CDR3 length: 14 residues. With 3 bases clipped from V and 2 bases from J, the junction kept 4 bases outside the gene matches. CDR1 is MNHEY, CDR2 SMNVEV, per germline (reference sequence).

This clonotype was found many times. The chain couples TRBV6-1 to TRBJ1-1; 11 bases are a match to TRBD1. The V gene's germline CDR1 is MNHNS and CDR2 SASEGT. The CDR3 has 15 residues. With 0 bases clipped from V and 4 bases from J, the junction kept 1 base outside the gene matches. CDR3 nucleotide sequence: TGTGCCAGCAGTGAAGCCGGGACAGGGGGCACTGAAGCTTTCTTT. Residues: CASSEAGTGGTEAFF.

The gene calls are TRBV7-3 and TRBJ1-2; 8 positions agree with TRBD1. CDR1 is SGHTA and CDR2 is FQGTGA in the germline V gene. This CDR3 region has 15 residues. V lost 5 bases, J lost 4 bases, and 9 bases stayed unmatched. In DNA, the CDR3 is TGTGCCAGCAGCCCAGGGACAGGTTATCCCTATGGCTACACCTTC. Its translation is CASSPGTGYPYGYTF. Filled out from reference TRBV7-3 and TRBJ1-2, the complete variable domain reads GAGVSQTPSNKVTEKGKYVELRCDPISGHTALYWYRQSLGQGPEFLIYFQGTGAADDSGLPNDRFFAVRPEGSVSTLKIQRTERGDSAVYLCASSPGTGYPYGYTFGSGTRLTVV.

This clonotype was found a few times. The gene calls are TRBV11-1 and TRBJ1-6, with D unclear. The CDR3 loop spans 18 amino acids. V lost 4 bases and J 0 bases, leaving 16 bases between the germline ends. CDR1 and CDR2 (germline): SGHAT, FQDESV (reference sequence). The CDR3 protein is CASSYHNGRSSYNSPLHF. The CDR3 DNA reads TGTGCCAGCAGCTACCACAACGGACGGAGCTCCTATAATTCACCCCTCCACTTT.

The rearrangement links TRBV5-1 to TRBJ2-5; the match to TRBD1 covers 7 bases. This CDR3 contains 15 residues. V lost 4 bases, J lost 5 bases, and 11 bases stayed unmatched. The germline V gene has CDR1 SGHRS and CDR2 YFSETQ. The CDR3 DNA reads TGCGCCAGCAGCCGGACAGGCGGTCGACTGGAGACCCAGTACTTC. It yields the protein CASSRTGGRLETQYF. Variable domain in full (rest from reference TRBV5-1 and TRBJ2-5): KAGVTQTPRYLIKTRGQQVTLSCSPISGHRSVSWYQQTPGQGLQFLFEYFSETQRNKGNFPGRFSGRQFSNSRSEMNVSTLELGDSALYLCASSRTGGRLETQYFGPGTRLLVL.

The sample holds a few counts of this clonotype. The chain combines TRBV9 with TRBJ1-5; weak D call: TRBD1 (6 bases). The V and J ends lost 3 bases and 0 bases respectively, with 10 bases between them. Germline V gives CDR1 SGDLS, CDR2 YYNGEE. CDR3 length equals 15 residues. Here the CDR3 DNA reads TGTGCCAGCAGCGAAACAGGGTATAGCAATCAGCCCCAGCATTTT. Translating it yields CASSETGYSNQPQHF.